The T cell receptor beta chain under discussion was sequenced for a study of identical twins. TCRdb called the 5' RACE reads again in MiXCR, with one record for every CDR3 protein. Of just under 650,000 distinct CDR3 sequences in the sample, 7.1% were seen once. This clonotype showed up just a few times. Germline trimming cut 8 bases from V and 4 bases from J; bases unmatched to any gene: 11. CDR3 length equals 15 residues. CDR1 DFQATT and CDR2 SNEGSKA come from the germline V gene (reference sequence). These data were likewise used in another study, on yellow fever vaccine responses in identical twins. From that second work: Twins' vaccine T cell responses reportedly seemed partly convergent and partly personalized.

The sequence was collected from a woman between 18 and 30 years old in good health. The rearrangement links TRBV20-1 to TRBJ2-1; 10 bases are a match to TRBD2. Sequencing input: PBMCs. CDR3 sequence: CSSLYSGGPYNEQFF. CDR3 in DNA: TGCAGTTCCCTATATAGCGGGGGGCCTTACAATGAGCAGTTCTTC.